These 22 T cell receptor beta chains were sequenced from one sample in a study of shared clonotypes between healthy human individuals. The table came from immunoSEQ multiplex PCR; TCRdb's copy has only in-frame clones and leaves some out. The sample records around 1.5 million clones, around 98% being singletons. Sequencing was carried out using naive CD4+ T cells sorted from blood. Subset reported: CD45RA+ positively selected. These receptors came from a man in his thirties or forties in good health.

V usage is TRBV6-1 and J usage is TRBJ1-4; D is undetermined. V lost 11 bases and J lost 0, with 7 bases in between. The CDR3 length is 12 residues. CDR1 MNHNS and CDR2 SASEGT come from the germline V gene. The CDR3 here is CAGSATNEKLFF. DNA of the CDR3: TGTGCCGGGAGCGCAACTAATGAAAAACTGTTTTTT.

The count of this clone is one. The rearrangement joins TRBV6-1 to TRBJ2-7, with TRBD1 identical over 10 bases. CDR1 and CDR2 from the germline V gene are MNHNS and SASEGT. The V gene end was trimmed by 10 bases and the J gene end by 0 bases; junction bases not matched to a gene: 6. The CDR3 spans 14 residues. CDR3 sequence reads: CATAGQGDSYEQYF. DNA of the CDR3: TGTGCCACCGCTGGACAGGGGGACTCCTACGAGCAGTACTTC.

The J gene is TRBJ2-7, the V gene TRBV27; TRBD2 matches at 11 bases. The germline gives CDR1 MNHEY, CDR2 SMNVEV (reference sequence). Trimming removed 6 bases from V and 3 bases from J; junction bases left unmatched: 7. This CDR3 is built from 15 residues. The CDR3: CASSVIGTSGYEQYF. The CDR3 DNA follows: TGTGCCAGCAGCGTGATTGGGACTAGCGGCTACGAGCAGTACTTC.

The count of this clone is one. The same CDR3 is also encoded by other DNA sequences in this sample. The chain uses TRBV4-3 and TRBJ2-2; unclear D gene. The CDR3 contains 14 residues. CDR1 is LGHNA, CDR2 YSLEER, per germline. Trimming removed 0 bases from V and 6 bases from J, with 8 bases in between. CDR3 nucleotide sequence: TGCGCCAGCAGCCAAGATCCCGGCGCCGGGGAGCTGTTTTTT. This gives the protein CASSQDPGAGELFF.

The chain joins TRBV18 to TRBJ1-2; D might be TRBD1 (5 bases). With 1 base removed from V and 7 bases from J, the gap between germline ends came to 13 bases. Germline V gene data show CDR1 as KGHSH and CDR2 as LQKENI. The CDR3 loop spans 14 amino acids. The CDR3 DNA reads as TGTGCCAGCTCACCACTGGAGACGAGGGGTGGCTACACCTTC. Translated: CASSPLETRGGYTF.

Of note for this clone: The same CDR3 also results from other DNA sequences found in this sample. The chain couples TRBV10-1 to TRBJ1-1; D not resolved. CDR1 and CDR2 from the germline V gene are WNHNN and SYGVQD (reference sequence). V lost 2 bases, J lost 0 bases, and 7 bases lay in between. The CDR3 has 14 amino acids. As DNA, the CDR3 is TGCGCCAGCAGTGAGGGGAGGATGAACACTGAAGCTTTCTTT. It specifies CASSEGRMNTEAFF.

Regarding this clone: The sample contains more than one DNA sequence encoding this CDR3. This CDR3 reads CASSLSSYNEQFF. CDR3 coding DNA: TGTGCCAGCAGTTTATCTTCATACAATGAGCAGTTCTTC. V gene TRBV27 combines with J gene TRBJ2-1; D call uncertain. The V end was cut by 0 bases, the J end by 4 bases, with 4 bases between. The CDR3 spans 13 residues. From germline, CDR1 is MNHEY and CDR2 SMNVEV (reference sequence).

To note about this clone: Other DNA sequences in this specimen translate into the identical CDR3. The chain couples TRBV6-5 to TRBJ1-1; D not resolved. Trimming pared 0 bases from V and 4 bases from J, leaving 6 bases between. Germline CDR1 and CDR2: MNHEY and SVGAGI. CDR3 length: 13 amino acids. The CDR3 protein is CASSYSEGTEAFF. The DNA for the CDR3 is TGTGCCAGCAGTTACTCGGAGGGCACTGAAGCTTTCTTT.

The gene calls are TRBV6-5 and TRBJ2-7; 7 bases match TRBD2. Germline values: CDR1 MNHEY, CDR2 SVGAGI. This CDR3 is built from 13 residues. V dropped 7 bases and J dropped 4; count of bases not matched to a gene: 7. CDR3 residues: CASKAGDWYEQYF. The CDR3 bases are TGTGCCAGCAAGGCGGGAGATTGGTACGAGCAGTACTTC.

This chain joins TRBV7-8 and TRBJ2-1; D is undetermined. The germline gives CDR1 SGHVS, CDR2 FQNEAQ. Trimming took off 1 base at V and 8 bases at J, with 3 bases between the two ends. CDR3 size: 11 residues. The CDR3 nucleotides are TGTGCCAGCAGCTTAGAAGATGAGCAGTTCTTC. This sequence encodes CASSLEDEQFF.

The CDR3 region has the DNA TGCGCCAGCAGCTTGGAGGCAGGGCTGAACACTGAAGCTTTCTTT. As protein: CASSLEAGLNTEAFF. This chain links TRBV5-1 with TRBJ1-1; tentative D call: TRBD1 (5 bases). This CDR3 is 15 amino acids long. V lost 0 bases to trimming and J lost 0 bases, with 9 bases between them. Germline CDR1 and CDR2: SGHRS and YFSETQ.

This chain links TRBV9 with TRBJ2-3; 10 nucleotides match TRBD2. Trimming took 2 bases from V and 8 from J; bases not matched to a gene: 8. This CDR3 contains 15 residues. Germline CDR1 SGDLS, CDR2 YYNGEE. CDR3 amino acids: CASSVKREGVGTQYF. The CDR3 region has the DNA TGTGCCAGCAGCGTCAAGCGGGAGGGGGTCGGTACGCAGTATTTT.

The chain couples TRBV2 to TRBJ1-1; D remains unclear. The CDR3 has 13 amino acids. V dropped 5 bases and J dropped 4 bases, with 11 bases sitting between them. In germline, CDR1 is SNHLY, CDR2 FYNNEI. CDR3 nucleotides: TGTGCCAGCAGTTTTGAATCTGGCACTGAAGCTTTCTTT. Residues: CASSFESGTEAFF.

CDR3 loop: CASSLVRTDTQYF. The CDR3 coding sequence is TGTGCCAGCAGTCTCGTCCGCACAGATACGCAGTATTTT. The chain carries TRBV6-1 and TRBJ2-3, with D uncertain. V gave up 5 bases and J gave up 1 base, with 7 bases separating them. The germline V gene encodes CDR1 MNHNS and CDR2 SASEGT. This CDR3 spans 13 amino acids.

The rearrangement uses TRBV29-1 and TRBJ1-1; tentative D call: TRBD1 (5 bases). Germline values: CDR1 SQVTM, CDR2 ANQGSEA. The V end lost 8 bases, the J end lost 5 bases, and 18 bases lay between the germline ends. The CDR3 loop spans 13 amino acids. CDR3 loop: CSPMSQVWTEAFF. The CDR3 DNA reads TGCAGCCCGATGTCACAGGTTTGGACTGAAGCTTTCTTT.

J is TRBJ2-3 and V is TRBV2, with D maybe TRBD2 (6 bases). This CDR3 contains 14 residues. Looked up from germline, CDR1 is SNHLY and CDR2 is FYNNEI. V gave up 6 bases and J gave up 8 bases, with 18 bases separating them. The CDR3 sequence is CASRRDSQFGTQYF. CDR3 sequence (DNA): TGTGCCAGCAGACGGGACTCCCAATTTGGTACGCAGTATTTT.

This rearrangement joins TRBV7-8 to TRBJ1-4, with D unresolved. Per germline, CDR1 SGHVS and CDR2 FQNEAQ. The ends were cut back, 4 bases at V and 8 bases at J, with 11 bases in the middle. The CDR3 contains 13 residues. The CDR3 spells CASSSGMDEKLFF. In DNA, the CDR3 is TGTGCCAGCAGCTCGGGCATGGACGAAAAACTGTTTTTT. The full variable domain, completed using reference TRBV7-8 and TRBJ1-4, is GAGVSQSPRYKVAKRGQDVALRCDPISGHVSLFWYQQALGQGPEFLTYFQNEAQLDKSGLPSDRFFAERPEGSVSTLKIQRTQQEDSAVYLCASSSGMDEKLFFGSGTQLSVL.

The chain has TRBV18 and TRBJ1-5; no firm D call. CDR1 and CDR2 from the germline V gene are KGHSH and LQKENI. The CDR3 runs to 15 residues. Trimming removed 0 bases at V and 0 bases at J, with 6 bases between. The CDR3 loop is CASSPPQYSNQPQHF. DNA for the CDR3: TGTGCCAGCTCACCACCCCAGTATAGCAATCAGCCCCAGCATTTT.

This clone has more than one count but fewer than ten. The V call is TRBV7-2, the J call TRBJ2-1, with 8 bases that match TRBD2. V lost 1 base to trimming and J lost 2 bases; unmatched junction nucleotides: 1. Germline lookup yields CDR1 SGHTA and CDR2 FQGNSA. The CDR3 is made up of 15 amino acids. CDR3 protein: CASSLEGLAYNEQFF. CDR3 sequence (DNA): TGTGCCAGCAGCTTAGAGGGACTAGCCTACAATGAGCAGTTCTTC.

This sequence joins TRBV11-2 and TRBJ2-1; 11 bases fit TRBD2. V shed 11 bases and J 5 bases; nucleotides not matched to a gene: 5. The length of the CDR3 is 13 residues. Germline assignment: CDR1 SGHAT and CDR2 FQNNGV. The CDR3 loop reads CAASGRWNNEQFF. CDR3 coding DNA: TGTGCCGCTAGCGGGAGGTGGAACAATGAGCAGTTCTTC.

This clone showed up many times. The rearrangement joins TRBV5-6 to TRBJ1-5; 10 nucleotides match TRBD1. V was clipped by 2 bases and J by 0 bases; unmatched bases: 11. Germline-derived CDR1 and CDR2 are SGHDT and YYEEEE. CDR3 size: 19 residues. The CDR3 region is CASSLRRQGAAYSNQPQHF. Here the CDR3 DNA reads TGTGCCAGCAGCTTAAGGAGACAGGGGGCCGCATATAGCAATCAGCCCCAGCATTTT.

The chain links TRBV6-6 to TRBJ2-7; D is undetermined. Trimming removed 3 bases from V and 1 base from J, with 7 bases in between. This CDR3 is built from 13 residues. Germline lookup yields CDR1 MNHNY and CDR2 SVGAGI (reference sequence). The CDR3 DNA follows: TGTGCCAGCAGTTATACGCTTTCCTACGAGCAGTACTTC. Protein sequence: CASSYTLSYEQYF.